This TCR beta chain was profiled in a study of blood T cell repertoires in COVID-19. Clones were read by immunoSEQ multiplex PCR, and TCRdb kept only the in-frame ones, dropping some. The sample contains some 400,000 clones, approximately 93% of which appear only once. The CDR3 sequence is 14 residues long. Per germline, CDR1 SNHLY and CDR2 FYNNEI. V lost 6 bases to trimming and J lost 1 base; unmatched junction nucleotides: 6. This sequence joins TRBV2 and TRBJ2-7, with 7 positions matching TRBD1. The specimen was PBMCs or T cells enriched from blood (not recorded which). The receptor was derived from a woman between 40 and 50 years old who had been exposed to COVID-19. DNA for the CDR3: TGTGCCAGCAGGGACCGGGACAGTTCCTACGAGCAGTACTTC. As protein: CASRDRDSSYEQYF.